This T cell receptor beta chain was captured by sequencing in a study of cytomegalovirus exposure and HLA in healthy donors. Study-wide results and limits: In a later analysis, common viral pathogens appeared linked to several of the most significant clusters. Sequencing had likely introduced a cluster of highly shared sequence variants as an artifact. What a later analysis reportedly showed was that an Asian-associated ancestry cluster had fewer N-insertions than the approximately 700-donor mean.

The V end lost 0 bases, the J end lost 3 bases, and 8 bases lay between the germline ends. Germline-derived CDR1 and CDR2 are MGHRA and YSYEKL. This CDR3 has 14 residues. Comments on this clone: Its cognate antigen is unknown.

This PCR relied on a set of 60 Vbeta primers and 13 Jbeta primers. Study processing details: Among the unique TCR beta chains that a later analysis counted, about 86 million in all, about 10 million were shared. Clones were read by immunoSEQ multiplex PCR, and TCRdb kept only the in-frame ones, dropping some. From that table come the V and J calls and clone size; the DNA was used to work out D and trimming. The sample lists about 120,000 clones, 17% occurring once. Sequencing was done on a sample of PBMCs. This clonotype was obtained from a female donor in good health and CMV-seropositive. The chain recombines TRBV4-1 with TRBJ2-5; possible D gene TRBD2, 5 bases. The CDR3 spells CASSQEADKETQYF. The CDR3 coding sequence is TGCGCCAGCAGCCAAGAAGCGGATAAAGAGACCCAGTACTTC.